The 24 T cell receptor beta chains in this list originate from one sample, sequenced in a study of blood T cell repertoires in COVID-19. Measured with immunoSEQ multiplex PCR; TCRdb has only the in-frame clones, and not every one. The sample shows 45,000 to 50,000 clones, 75% to 90% of them seen only once. Specimen: peripheral blood. The receptors were sampled from a man between 60 and 75 years old with active COVID-19.

There are a few counts of this clone. The same CDR3 arises from other DNA sequences in this sample as well. The gene calls are TRBV5-1 and TRBJ2-5, with D possibly TRBD1 on 6 matching bases. This CDR3 is built from 15 residues. Trimming pared 5 bases from V and 2 bases from J, leaving 16 bases between. Looked up from germline, CDR1 is SGHRS and CDR2 is YFSETQ. CDR3 sequence reads: CASSLPTGAQETQYF. CDR3 sequence (DNA): TGCGCCAGCAGTTTACCGACAGGAGCTCAAGAGACCCAGTACTTC. The whole variable domain, filled in from reference TRBV5-1 and TRBJ2-5, reads KAGVTQTPRYLIKTRGQQVTLSCSPISGHRSVSWYQQTPGQGLQFLFEYFSETQRNKGNFPGRFSGRQFSNSRSEMNVSTLELGDSALYLCASSLPTGAQETQYFGPGTRLLVL.

The V call is TRBV7-9, the J call TRBJ2-5; 7 nucleotides align to TRBD2. Germline V gene sequence: CDR1 SEHNR, CDR2 FQNEAQ (reference sequence). The length of the CDR3 is 17 residues. The V gene end was trimmed by 4 bases and the J gene end by 1 base; junction bases not matched to a gene: 12. The CDR3 reads CASSSLRGTSVQETQYF. As DNA, the CDR3 is TGTGCCAGCAGCTCATTGCGGGGAACTAGCGTCCAAGAGACCCAGTACTTC.

The chain recombines TRBV21-1 with TRBJ2-3; the table's D call, TRBD2, has no DNA check behind it. TRBV21-1 is tagged as a pseudogene. The CDR3 has 16 residues. The CDR3 loop is CASCRSGSFSTDTQYF. CDR3 bases: TGTGCCAGCTGCCGGTCGGGATCTTTTAGCACAGATACGCAGTATTTT.

The chain uses TRBV5-6 and TRBJ2-1; 7 bases are a match to TRBD2. The V segment lost 3 bases and the J segment 0 bases; nucleotides outside the gene matches: 3. Germline CDR1 SGHDT, CDR2 YYEEEE. The CDR3 totals 15 residues. The CDR3 loop is CASSWSGTSYNEQFF. In DNA form, the CDR3 reads TGTGCCAGCAGCTGGAGCGGGACCTCCTACAATGAGCAGTTCTTC.

The chain is built from TRBV5-4 and TRBJ2-1, with a possible D match to TRBD2 (6 bases). CDR1 and CDR2 from the germline V gene are SGHNT and YYREEE (reference sequence). The CDR3 totals 14 residues. V was trimmed by 0 bases and J by 10 bases, leaving 14 bases between them. The CDR3 DNA reads as TGTGCCAGCAGCTTGGAGAAGCGGGCAGCAGAGCAGTTCTTC. It yields the protein CASSLEKRAAEQFF.

The genes are TRBV9 and TRBJ2-5; D unclear. Between the trimmed V and J ends, which lost 0 bases and 3 bases, there was a span of 9 bases. Germline V gene lookup returns CDR1 SGDLS and CDR2 YYNGEE. The CDR3 is made up of 14 amino acids. The CDR3 DNA reads TGTGCCAGCAGCGTAGATGCGGCAGAAGAGACCCAGTACTTC. It encodes CASSVDAAEETQYF.

J is TRBJ2-2 and V is TRBV7-9, with a tentative D call TRBD2 (6 bases). Germline values: CDR1 SEHNR, CDR2 FQNEAQ (reference sequence). The V end lost 8 bases, the J end lost 5 bases, and 15 bases lay between the germline ends. The CDR3 is 14 residues long. The chain's CDR3 is CASPENRGTGELFF. The CDR3 DNA follows: TGTGCCAGCCCCGAGAACCGGGGGACCGGGGAGCTGTTTTTT.

The chain is built from TRBV12-3 or TRBV12-4 and TRBJ2-5; D uncertain. The V end lost 5 bases, the J end lost 2 bases, and 9 bases lay between the germline ends. CDR3 length equals 13 residues. The DNA for the CDR3 is TGTGCCAGCAGTCTACAGTTGCAAGAGACCCAGTACTTC. Its translation is CASSLQLQETQYF.

The sample holds a few counts of this clone. This chain links TRBV5-4 with TRBJ1-2; weak D call: TRBD1 (5 bases). The germline V gene encodes CDR1 SGHNT and CDR2 YYREEE (reference sequence). V was shortened by 4 bases and J by 4 bases, with 14 bases between the two germline ends. The CDR3 loop spans 14 amino acids. DNA for the CDR3: TGTGCCAGCAGCGTCGGACACGCACGCTATGGCTACACCTTC. Its translation is CASSVGHARYGYTF.

This chain connects TRBV28 to TRBJ2-3, with 12 bases that match TRBD2. The CDR3 is made up of 18 amino acids. Germline assignment: CDR1 MDHEN and CDR2 SYDVKM. V was pared by 3 bases and J by 6 bases, with 13 bases of the junction left unmatched. CDR3: CASSFILASGRALDTQYF. The CDR3 DNA is TGTGCCAGCAGTTTCATCCTGGCTAGCGGGAGGGCGTTGGATACGCAGTATTTT.

This clone came up a few times. The V call is TRBV18, the J call TRBJ2-3, with 14 nucleotides matching TRBD2. CDR1 and CDR2 from the germline V gene are KGHSH and LQKENI. The CDR3 spans 15 residues. Germline trimming cut 2 bases from V and 8 bases from J; bases unmatched to any gene: 3. This CDR3 is CASSPVTSGGVTQYF. CDR3 sequence (DNA): TGTGCCAGCTCACCAGTGACTAGCGGGGGGGTTACGCAGTATTTT.

The rearrangement links TRBV21-1 to TRBJ2-1; TRBD1, the D gene given by the table, was not confirmed from the DNA. TRBV21-1 is classified as a pseudogene. The CDR3 loop spans 15 amino acids. The CDR3 DNA reads TGTGCCAGCAGCAACAGGACAGGGAAGGACAATGAGCAGTTCTTC. Its translation is CASSNRTGKDNEQFF.

The CDR3, as DNA: TGCGCCAGCAGCTTGGCGGGAGGGCCAGGGGAGACCCAGTACTTC. As protein: CASSLAGGPGETQYF. The V and J genes are TRBV5-1 and TRBJ2-5; 8 bases match TRBD2. Germline CDR1 is SGHRS and CDR2 is YFSETQ. Trimming took 0 bases from V and 5 from J; bases not matched to a gene: 6. This CDR3 contains 15 residues.

This chain connects TRBV7-8 to TRBJ2-5; 9 bases line up with TRBD2. This CDR3 region has 15 residues. V lost 5 bases to trimming and J lost 5 bases; unmatched junction nucleotides: 9. CDR1 and CDR2 (germline): SGHVS, FQNEAQ. CDR3 in amino acids: CASSRNSGRSETQYF. In DNA, the CDR3 is TGTGCCAGCAGCCGCAACAGCGGGAGGTCGGAGACCCAGTACTTC.

The chain joins TRBV19 to TRBJ2-2; D remains unclear. The germline V gene encodes CDR1 LNHDA and CDR2 SQIVND (reference sequence). V was pared by 3 bases and J by 6 bases, with 5 bases between. The CDR3 runs to 12 residues. The chain's CDR3 is CASSIGPGELFF. CDR3 DNA sequence: TGTGCCAGTAGTATTGGGCCCGGGGAGCTGTTTTTT.

This clone appeared a few times. The chain is built from TRBV5-1 and TRBJ2-1; tentatively, D is TRBD2 (6 bases). Trimming left V 1 base short and J 10 bases short, with 9 bases between. The CDR3 contains 12 residues. The germline gives CDR1 SGHRS, CDR2 YFSETQ. The CDR3, as DNA: TGCGCCAGCAGCTTGACTAGCCGAGAGCAGTTCTTC. Its translation is CASSLTSREQFF.

This clone was detected a few times. The V and J genes are TRBV19 and TRBJ1-5, with D uncertain. This CDR3 has 12 residues. CDR1 LNHDA and CDR2 SQIVND come from the germline V gene (reference sequence). Trimming cost V 7 bases and J 5 bases, with 9 bases left between them. The CDR3 reads CASTGDYQPQHF. In nucleotides, the CDR3 is TGTGCCAGTACCGGGGATTATCAGCCCCAGCATTTT.

V usage is TRBV18 and J usage is TRBJ1-1, with a weak D call TRBD1 (6 bases). Germline CDR1 KGHSH, CDR2 LQKENI. The CDR3 length is 15 residues. Trimming cost V 6 bases and J 1 base, with 15 bases left between them. DNA of the CDR3: TGTGCCAGCTCCGTCGAACAGGGTCGGAACACTGAAGCTTTCTTT. Translating it yields CASSVEQGRNTEAFF.

The chain carries TRBV12-3 or TRBV12-4 and TRBJ1-3; no firm D call. V lost 6 bases to trimming and J lost 4 bases, with 10 bases between them. CDR3 length equals 13 residues. CDR3 DNA sequence: TGTGCCAGCAGCACACAACCAGGAAACACCATATATTTT. This codes for CASSTQPGNTIYF.

The rearrangement joins TRBV11-1 to TRBJ2-5, with TRBD1 identical over 9 bases. The germline V gene has CDR1 SGHAT and CDR2 FQDESV (reference sequence). The CDR3 consists of 16 residues. J lost 5 bases, V lost 6 bases, and 13 bases had no gene match. DNA for the CDR3: TGTGCCAGCAGTCATATTACAGGGGGCGCGAGGGAGACCCAGTACTTC. Protein product: CASSHITGGARETQYF.

This clone was seen a handful of times. The chain's CDR3 is CASSESGRAGEQFF. CDR3 DNA sequence: TGTGCCAGCAGTGAAAGCGGGAGGGCGGGCGAGCAGTTCTTC. The V and J genes are TRBV6-1 and TRBJ2-1; 10 bases are a match to TRBD2. The germline V gene encodes CDR1 MNHNS and CDR2 SASEGT. The length of the CDR3 is 14 residues. Germline trimming cut 2 bases from V and 10 bases from J; bases unmatched to any gene: 5.

The rearrangement joins TRBV6-5 to TRBJ1-5; D is possibly TRBD1 (6 bases). The germline V gene encodes CDR1 MNHEY and CDR2 SVGAGI. The CDR3 sequence is 14 residues long. Between the trimmed V and J ends, which lost 5 bases and 3 bases, there was a span of 11 bases. CDR3 DNA sequence: TGTGCCAGCAGTCTAGGGGGGGACAATCAGCCCCAGCATTTT. Translated: CASSLGGDNQPQHF.

The chain links TRBV27 to TRBJ1-3, with D unclear. V lost 8 bases, J lost 0 bases, and 14 bases lay in between. Germline V gene lookup returns CDR1 MNHEY and CDR2 SMNVEV (reference sequence). The length of the CDR3 is 15 residues. The CDR3 loop is CASSPPQNSGNTIYF. CDR3 nucleotide sequence: TGTGCCAGCTCCCCTCCACAGAACTCTGGAAACACCATATATTTT.

V is TRBV28 and J is TRBJ1-1, with D hard to call. Germline CDR1 and CDR2: MDHEN and SYDVKM. The V end lost 8 bases, the J end lost 1 base, and 17 bases lay between the germline ends. This CDR3 spans 15 amino acids. The CDR3: CASLLPSGGNTEAFF. The CDR3 nucleotides read TGTGCCAGCCTCCTACCTTCCGGTGGGAACACTGAAGCTTTCTTT.